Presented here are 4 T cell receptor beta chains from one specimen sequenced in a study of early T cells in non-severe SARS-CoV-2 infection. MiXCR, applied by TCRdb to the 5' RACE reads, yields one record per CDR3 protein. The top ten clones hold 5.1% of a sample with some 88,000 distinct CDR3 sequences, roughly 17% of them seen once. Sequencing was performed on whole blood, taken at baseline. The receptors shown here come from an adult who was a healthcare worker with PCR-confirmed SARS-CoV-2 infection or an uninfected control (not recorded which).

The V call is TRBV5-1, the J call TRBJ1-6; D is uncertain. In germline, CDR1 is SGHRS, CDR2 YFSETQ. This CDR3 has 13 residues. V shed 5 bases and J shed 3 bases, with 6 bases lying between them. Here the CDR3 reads CASRADYNSPLHF. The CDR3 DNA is TGCGCCAGCAGGGCAGACTATAATTCACCCCTCCACTTT.

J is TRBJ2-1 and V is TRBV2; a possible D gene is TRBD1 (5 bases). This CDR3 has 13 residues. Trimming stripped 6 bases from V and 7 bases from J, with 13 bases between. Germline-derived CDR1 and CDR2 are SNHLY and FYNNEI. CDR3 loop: CASSANRKNEQFF. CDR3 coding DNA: TGTGCCAGCAGCGCGAACAGGAAGAATGAGCAGTTCTTC.

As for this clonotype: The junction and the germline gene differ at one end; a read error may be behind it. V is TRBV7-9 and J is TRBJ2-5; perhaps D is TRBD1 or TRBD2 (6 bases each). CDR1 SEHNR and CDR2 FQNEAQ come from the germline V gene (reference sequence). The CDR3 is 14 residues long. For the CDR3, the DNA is TGTGCCGGCAGCTTAGGGGGGCTCCAAGAGACCCAGTACTTC. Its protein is CAGSLGGLQETQYF.

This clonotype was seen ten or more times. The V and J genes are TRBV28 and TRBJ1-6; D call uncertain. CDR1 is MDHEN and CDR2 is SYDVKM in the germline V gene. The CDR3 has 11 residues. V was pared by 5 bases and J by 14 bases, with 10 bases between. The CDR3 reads CASSNRPSLHF. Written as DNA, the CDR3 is TGTGCCAGCAGTAACCGACCTTCCCTCCACTTT.